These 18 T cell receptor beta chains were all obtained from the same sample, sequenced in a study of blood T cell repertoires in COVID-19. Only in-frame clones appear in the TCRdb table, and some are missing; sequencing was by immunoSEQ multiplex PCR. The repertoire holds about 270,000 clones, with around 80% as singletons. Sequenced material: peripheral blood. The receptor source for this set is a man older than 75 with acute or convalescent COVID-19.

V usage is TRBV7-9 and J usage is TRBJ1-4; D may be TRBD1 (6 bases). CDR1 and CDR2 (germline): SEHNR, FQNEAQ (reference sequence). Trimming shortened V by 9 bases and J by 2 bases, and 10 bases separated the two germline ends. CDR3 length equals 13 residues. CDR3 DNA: TGTGCCAGTGCTAGGGGGACTAATGAAAAACTGTTTTTT. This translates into CASARGTNEKLFF.

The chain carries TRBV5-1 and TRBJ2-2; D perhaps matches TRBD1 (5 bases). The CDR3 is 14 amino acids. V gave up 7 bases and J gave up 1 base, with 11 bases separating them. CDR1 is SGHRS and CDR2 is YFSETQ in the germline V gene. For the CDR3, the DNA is TGCGCCAGCCGAGGCAGGGAGAACACCGGGGAGCTGTTTTTT. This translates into CASRGRENTGELFF.

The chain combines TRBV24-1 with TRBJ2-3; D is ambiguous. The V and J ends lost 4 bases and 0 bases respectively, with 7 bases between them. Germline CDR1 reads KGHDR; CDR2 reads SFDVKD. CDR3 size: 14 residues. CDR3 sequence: CATSDERSTDTQYF. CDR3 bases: TGTGCCACCAGTGACGAGAGAAGCACAGATACGCAGTATTTT.

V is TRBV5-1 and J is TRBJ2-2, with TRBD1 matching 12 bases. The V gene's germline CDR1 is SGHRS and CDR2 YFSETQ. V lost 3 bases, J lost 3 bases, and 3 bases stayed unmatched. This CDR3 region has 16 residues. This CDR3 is CASSWGTGGYTGELFF. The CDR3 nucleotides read TGCGCCAGCAGCTGGGGGACAGGGGGCTACACCGGGGAGCTGTTTTTT.

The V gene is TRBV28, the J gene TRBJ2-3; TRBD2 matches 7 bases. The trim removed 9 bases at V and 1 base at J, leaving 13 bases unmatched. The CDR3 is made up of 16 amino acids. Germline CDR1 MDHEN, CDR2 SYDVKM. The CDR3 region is CARKPGEGKGTDTQYF. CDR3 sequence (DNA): TGTGCCAGAAAACCCGGGGAGGGCAAGGGCACAGATACGCAGTATTTT.

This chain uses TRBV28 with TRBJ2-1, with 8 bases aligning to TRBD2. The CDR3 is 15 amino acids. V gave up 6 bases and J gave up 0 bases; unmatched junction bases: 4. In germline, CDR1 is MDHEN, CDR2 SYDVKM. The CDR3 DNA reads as TGTGCCAGCAGCCCTGCGGGGGGCTCCTACAATGAGCAGTTCTTC. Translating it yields CASSPAGGSYNEQFF.

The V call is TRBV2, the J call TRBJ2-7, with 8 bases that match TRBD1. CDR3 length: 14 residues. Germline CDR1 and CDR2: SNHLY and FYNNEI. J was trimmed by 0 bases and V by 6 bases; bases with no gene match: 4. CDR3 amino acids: CASRGTGSSYEQYF. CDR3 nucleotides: TGTGCCAGCAGGGGGACAGGTAGCTCCTACGAGCAGTACTTC.

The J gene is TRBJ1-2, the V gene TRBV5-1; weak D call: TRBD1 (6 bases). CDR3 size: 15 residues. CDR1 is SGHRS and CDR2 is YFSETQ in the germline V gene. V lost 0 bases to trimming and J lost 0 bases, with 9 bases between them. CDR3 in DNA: TGCGCCAGCAGCTTGGACGCAGGGGCTAACTATGGCTACACCTTC. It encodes CASSLDAGANYGYTF.

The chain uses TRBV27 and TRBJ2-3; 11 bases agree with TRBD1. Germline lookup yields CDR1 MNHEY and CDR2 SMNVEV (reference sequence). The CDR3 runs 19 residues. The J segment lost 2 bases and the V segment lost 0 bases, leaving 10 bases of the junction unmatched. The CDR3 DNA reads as TGTGCCAGCAGTTTATCAAGCCGAGGACAGGGGGCCCACACAGATACGCAGTATTTT. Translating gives CASSLSSRGQGAHTDTQYF.

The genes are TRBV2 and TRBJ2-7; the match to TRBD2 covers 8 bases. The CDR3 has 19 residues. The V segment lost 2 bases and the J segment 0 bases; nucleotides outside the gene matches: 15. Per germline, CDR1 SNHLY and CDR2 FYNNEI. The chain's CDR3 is CASSEFLRGVGRASYEQYF. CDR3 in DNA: TGTGCCAGCAGTGAATTCCTCCGGGGGGTCGGGAGGGCCTCCTACGAGCAGTACTTC.

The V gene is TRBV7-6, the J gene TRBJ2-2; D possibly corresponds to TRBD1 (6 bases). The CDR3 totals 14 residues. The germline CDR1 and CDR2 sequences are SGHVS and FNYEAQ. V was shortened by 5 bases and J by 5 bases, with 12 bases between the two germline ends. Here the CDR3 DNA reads TGTGCCAGCAGCCCCCAGGGGTGGACCGGGGAGCTGTTTTTT. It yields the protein CASSPQGWTGELFF.

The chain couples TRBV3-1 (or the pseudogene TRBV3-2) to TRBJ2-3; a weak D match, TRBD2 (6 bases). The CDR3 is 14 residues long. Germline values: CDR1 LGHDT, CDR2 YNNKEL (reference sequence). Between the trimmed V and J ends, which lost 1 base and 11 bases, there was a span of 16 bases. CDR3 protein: CASSQVAGAGKQYF. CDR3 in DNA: TGTGCCAGCAGCCAAGTGGCAGGTGCGGGGAAGCAGTATTTT.

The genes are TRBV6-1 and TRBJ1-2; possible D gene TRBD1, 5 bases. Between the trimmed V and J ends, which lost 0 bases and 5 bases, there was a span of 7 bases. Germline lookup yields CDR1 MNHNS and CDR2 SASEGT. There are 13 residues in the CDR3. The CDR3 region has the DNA TGTGCCAGCAGTGAAGCAGGGGTATATGGCTACACCTTC. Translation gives CASSEAGVYGYTF.

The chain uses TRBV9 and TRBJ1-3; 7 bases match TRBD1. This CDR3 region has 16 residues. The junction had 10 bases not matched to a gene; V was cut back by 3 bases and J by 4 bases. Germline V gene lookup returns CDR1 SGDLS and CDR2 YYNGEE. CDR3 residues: CASSEGQFVSGNTIYF. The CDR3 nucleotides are TGTGCCAGCAGCGAGGGACAGTTCGTCTCGGGAAACACCATATATTTT.

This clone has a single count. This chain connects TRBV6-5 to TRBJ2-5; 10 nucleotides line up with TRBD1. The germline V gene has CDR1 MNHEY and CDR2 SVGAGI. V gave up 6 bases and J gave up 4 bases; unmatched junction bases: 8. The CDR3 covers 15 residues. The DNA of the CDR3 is TGTGCCAGCAGCCGTCTTCGGACAGGGGGAGAGACCCAGTACTTC. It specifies CASSRLRTGGETQYF.

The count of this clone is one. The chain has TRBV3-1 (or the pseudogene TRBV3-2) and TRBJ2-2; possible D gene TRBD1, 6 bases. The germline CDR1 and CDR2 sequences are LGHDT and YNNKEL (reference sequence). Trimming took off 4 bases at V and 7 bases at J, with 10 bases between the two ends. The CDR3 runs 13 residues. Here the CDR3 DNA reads TGTGCCAGCAGCCCGCGGACAGACGGGGAGCTGTTTTTT. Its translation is CASSPRTDGELFF.

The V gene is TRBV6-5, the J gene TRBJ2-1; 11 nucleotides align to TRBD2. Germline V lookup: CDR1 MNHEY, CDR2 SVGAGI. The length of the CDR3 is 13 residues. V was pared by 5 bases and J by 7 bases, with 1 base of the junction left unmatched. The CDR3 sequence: CASSPSGRNEQFF. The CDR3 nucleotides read TGTGCCAGCAGTCCTAGCGGGAGGAATGAGCAGTTCTTC.

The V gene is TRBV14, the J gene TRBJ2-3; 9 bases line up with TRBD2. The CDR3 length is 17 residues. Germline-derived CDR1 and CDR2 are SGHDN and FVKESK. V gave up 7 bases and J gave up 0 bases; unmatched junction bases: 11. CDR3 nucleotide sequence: TGTGCCAGCAACCCAATTTCGACTAGCGGAAGCACAGATACGCAGTATTTT. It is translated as CASNPISTSGSTDTQYF.